These 28 T cell receptor beta chains originate from one sample sequenced in a study of shared clonotypes between healthy human individuals. The data were produced by immunoSEQ multiplex PCR, yet TCRdb's version contains in-frame clones alone and is incomplete. The table has approximately 720,000 clones, about 78% seen once. Sequencing was carried out using memory CD4+ T cells sorted from blood. The subset here: CD45RA-negative fraction. These receptors were obtained from a woman in her 30s in good health.

The chain carries TRBV15 and TRBJ2-3; D remains unclear. The germline V gene has CDR1 LNHNV and CDR2 YYDKDF (reference sequence). Trimming took 1 base from V and 6 from J, leaving 11 bases between them. The CDR3 is 14 amino acids. As DNA, the CDR3 is TGTGCCACCAGCAGAGTCCCCCCTTCCGATACGCAGTATTTT. This codes for CATSRVPPSDTQYF.

This chain links TRBV9 with TRBJ1-2, with D unclear. The CDR3 spans 15 residues. The germline V gene encodes CDR1 SGDLS and CDR2 YYNGEE. Trimming removed 1 base from V and 5 bases from J, with 15 bases in between. The CDR3 nucleotides read TGTGCCAGCAGCGTAAGGGCGGACGGACTATATGGCTACACCTTC. It encodes CASSVRADGLYGYTF.

The J gene is TRBJ2-7, the V gene TRBV2; 14 bases line up with TRBD2. Trimming at V came to 4 bases and at J to 5 bases, leaving 4 bases not matched to a gene. This CDR3 is 15 amino acids long. Looked up from germline, CDR1 is SNHLY and CDR2 is FYNNEI. The CDR3 coding sequence is TGTGCCAGCAGTGTGGGACTAGCGGGAGTCGACGAGCAGTACTTC. Translating gives CASSVGLAGVDEQYF.

The chain carries TRBV28 and TRBJ2-5, with 14 positions matching TRBD2. V was pared by 5 bases and J by 5 bases, with 7 bases of the junction left unmatched. The CDR3 consists of 16 residues. Germline values: CDR1 MDHEN, CDR2 SYDVKM. The CDR3, as DNA: TGTGCCAGCAGTCCAAGACTAGCGGGAGGGCCTGAGACCCAGTACTTC. This codes for CASSPRLAGGPETQYF.

The V and J genes are TRBV2 and TRBJ2-2; TRBD1 is a possible D gene (6 bases). Germline CDR1 reads SNHLY; CDR2 reads FYNNEI. The CDR3 loop spans 15 amino acids. Deletions cut 4 bases from V and 1 base from J, with 10 bases between. CDR3 nucleotides: TGTGCCAGCAGTGCCGTGACAGGGAACACCGGGGAGCTGTTTTTT. This translates into CASSAVTGNTGELFF. Supplemented by reference TRBV2 and TRBJ2-2, the full variable domain reads EPEVTQTPSHQVTQMGQEVILRCVPISNHLYFYWYRQILGQKVEFLVSFYNNEISEKSEIFDDQFSVERPDGSNFTLKIRSTKLEDSAMYFCASSAVTGNTGELFFGEGSRLTVL.

This chain joins TRBV5-4 and TRBJ2-7; TRBD2 agrees at 11 bases. There are 15 residues in the CDR3. The V gene's germline CDR1 is SGHNT and CDR2 YYREEE (reference sequence). Trimming cost V 2 bases and J 0 bases; bases outside gene matches: 1. The CDR3 here is CASSFGTSGSYEQYF. CDR3 in DNA: TGTGCCAGCAGCTTCGGGACTAGCGGCTCCTACGAGCAGTACTTC.

With respect to this clone: In the same sample, other DNA sequences code for this CDR3. This chain uses TRBV2 with TRBJ1-1; the match to TRBD1 covers 11 bases. The germline V gene encodes CDR1 SNHLY and CDR2 FYNNEI. J was trimmed by 3 bases and V by 3 bases; bases with no gene match: 3. This CDR3 is built from 15 residues. The CDR3 DNA sequence: TGTGCCAGCAGTGATTTGGGACAGGGGGACACTGAAGCTTTCTTT. Its protein is CASSDLGQGDTEAFF.

For this clone: This sample also contains other DNA sequences that code for the same CDR3. The chain joins TRBV7-8 to TRBJ2-5, with TRBD2 as a possible D gene (6 bases). CDR3 size: 14 residues. CDR1 and CDR2 (germline): SGHVS, FQNEAQ. Trimming cost V 5 bases and J 2 bases, with 12 bases left between them. The CDR3 is CASSLGRQQETQYF. CDR3 coding DNA: TGTGCCAGCAGCCTGGGGAGGCAGCAAGAGACCCAGTACTTC.

This clone was seen just once. V gene TRBV5-5 combines with J gene TRBJ2-3; maybe TRBD2 (5 bases). CDR1 is SGHKS, CDR2 YYEKEE, per germline (reference sequence). V dropped 4 bases and J dropped 5 bases, with 17 bases sitting between them. The CDR3 sequence is 15 residues long. Here the CDR3 reads CASSLSNVEGDTQYF. In nucleotides, the CDR3 is TGTGCCAGCAGCCTCTCCAACGTCGAGGGAGATACGCAGTATTTT.

The J gene is TRBJ2-2, the V gene TRBV18; D might be TRBD1 or TRBD2, each matching 5 bases. There are 16 residues in the CDR3. Germline V gene sequence: CDR1 KGHSH, CDR2 LQKENI. V gave up 0 bases and J gave up 12 bases, with 20 bases separating them. CDR3 residues: CASSPPSGQQAPKLFF. The CDR3 coding sequence is TGTGCCAGCTCACCACCGTCGGGGCAGCAAGCACCGAAGCTGTTTTTT.

The V call is TRBV6-5, the J call TRBJ1-2, with TRBD1 matching over 9 bases. J was trimmed by 2 bases and V by 7 bases; bases with no gene match: 5. Per germline, CDR1 MNHEY and CDR2 SVGAGI. The CDR3 is 14 residues long. In DNA, the CDR3 is TGTGCCAGCACACGGGGGACAGGGAACTATGGCTACACCTTC. It yields the protein CASTRGTGNYGYTF.

The V call is TRBV28, the J call TRBJ1-5; the D gene is possibly TRBD1 (5 bases). The CDR3 length is 13 residues. Germline CDR1 and CDR2: MDHEN and SYDVKM. The CDR3 nucleotides are TGTGGGGGCCACCCTGAGAGCAATCAGCCCCAGCATTTT. It specifies CGGHPESNQPQHF.

V is TRBV7-2 and J is TRBJ1-3; D unclear. Trimming cost V 4 bases and J 0 bases, with 10 bases left between them. There are 15 residues in the CDR3. CDR1 SGHTA and CDR2 FQGNSA come from the germline V gene. CDR3 nucleotides: TGTGCCAGCAGCTCCGGTCGGAGCTCTGGAAACACCATATATTTT. Its protein is CASSSGRSSGNTIYF.

V and J are TRBV9 and TRBJ2-3; 7 positions match TRBD2. V lost 2 bases to trimming and J lost 6 bases; unmatched junction nucleotides: 9. This CDR3 contains 15 residues. Germline V gives CDR1 SGDLS, CDR2 YYNGEE. In DNA, the CDR3 is TGTGCCAGCAGCGTCGGCGGGAGCGTATCGGATACGCAGTATTTT. Encoded protein: CASSVGGSVSDTQYF.

This clone was picked up many times. The chain employs TRBV4-2 and TRBJ2-4; TRBD2 matches 9 bases. The CDR3 contains 16 residues. The V segment lost 2 bases and the J segment 1 base; nucleotides outside the gene matches: 3. Germline CDR1 is LGHNA and CDR2 is YNFKEQ. CDR3: CASSQIAGEAKNIQYF. In nucleotides, the CDR3 is TGTGCCAGCAGCCAAATAGCGGGAGAGGCCAAAAACATTCAGTACTTC.

Notes on this clone: A much larger clonotype is one base distant, so this may be a read error. This chain joins TRBV7-3 and TRBJ2-3; 8 nucleotides match TRBD2. The CDR3 is made up of 13 amino acids. J was trimmed by 5 bases and V by 4 bases; bases with no gene match: 2. The V gene's germline CDR1 is SGHTA and CDR2 FQGTGA. DNA for the CDR3: TGTGCCAGCAGCTCAGCGGGAGTAGATACGCAGTATTTT. Its protein product is CASSSAGVDTQYF.

The CDR3 spells CASSTLGNTRSGELFF. In nucleotides, the CDR3 is TGTGCCAGCAGCACCCTGGGGAACACCCGCTCCGGGGAGCTGTTTTTT. The chain joins TRBV7-3 to TRBJ2-2; D call uncertain. The germline V gene has CDR1 SGHTA and CDR2 FQGTGA. This CDR3 is 16 amino acids long. V was trimmed by 5 bases and J by 6 bases, leaving 19 bases between them.

V is TRBV29-1 and J is TRBJ1-4; no reliable D call. The CDR3 consists of 14 residues. V was trimmed by 0 bases and J by 0 bases, leaving 5 bases between them. Germline-derived CDR1 and CDR2 are SQVTM and ANQGSEA. CDR3 nucleotide sequence: TGCAGCGTTGAAGAGGGTCCAACTAATGAAAAACTGTTTTTT. It codes for CSVEEGPTNEKLFF.

This chain links TRBV11-2 with TRBJ1-5; D not resolved. Germline V lookup: CDR1 SGHAT, CDR2 FQNNGV. Trimming cost V 0 bases and J 0 bases, with 12 bases left between them. The CDR3 consists of 17 residues. The CDR3 here is CASSLDPLGSSNQPQHF. CDR3 DNA: TGTGCCAGCAGCTTAGATCCCCTCGGCTCTAGCAATCAGCCCCAGCATTTT.

The chain employs TRBV19 and TRBJ2-7; TRBD2 aligns across 12 bases. V lost 3 bases, J lost 5 bases, and 8 bases stayed unmatched. Germline-derived CDR1 and CDR2 are LNHDA and SQIVND (reference sequence). The CDR3 extends over 16 amino acids. CDR3 protein: CASSIGLAGRWNEQYF. The CDR3 coding sequence is TGTGCCAGTAGTATCGGACTAGCGGGAAGGTGGAACGAGCAGTACTTC. The full variable domain, completed using reference TRBV19 and TRBJ2-7, is DGGITQSPKYLFRKEGQNVTLSCEQNLNHDAMYWYRQDPGQGLRLIYYSQIVNDFQKGDIAEGYSVSREKKESFPLTVTSAQKNPTAFYLCASSIGLAGRWNEQYFGPGTRLTVT.

This chain uses TRBV10-1 with TRBJ2-1, with TRBD2 matching 11 bases. Looked up from germline, CDR1 is WNHNN and CDR2 is SYGVQD (reference sequence). This CDR3 comprises 16 residues. Unmatched junction bases numbered 10, after V lost 2 bases and J lost 10 bases. The CDR3 reads CASSEVLTSGKREQFF. CDR3 DNA sequence: TGCGCCAGCAGTGAGGTTTTGACTAGCGGGAAGCGGGAGCAGTTCTTC.

This sequence joins TRBV28 and TRBJ1-1, with D uncertain. CDR1 is MDHEN, CDR2 SYDVKM, per germline. The V end was cut by 7 bases, the J end by 7 bases, with 13 bases between. The CDR3 is made up of 12 amino acids. In DNA form, the CDR3 reads TGTGCCAGCACCCGTGAGGCTGGTGAAGCTTTCTTT. This sequence encodes CASTREAGEAFF.

The V and J genes are TRBV11-2 and TRBJ2-2; the D is unclear. This CDR3 is built from 15 residues. CDR1 and CDR2 from the germline V gene are SGHAT and FQNNGV. Trimming took off 3 bases at V and 7 bases at J, with 15 bases between the two ends. The CDR3 loop reads CASSFIPQTGGELFF. DNA of the CDR3: TGTGCCAGCAGCTTTATTCCCCAAACGGGCGGGGAGCTGTTTTTT.

The chain combines TRBV2 with TRBJ2-1, with D uncertain. The CDR3 runs to 14 residues. From germline, CDR1 is SNHLY and CDR2 FYNNEI. The ends were cut back, 3 bases at V and 4 bases at J, with 10 bases in the middle. The DNA for the CDR3 is TGTGCCAGCAGTGACTGGCTACAGTACAATGAGCAGTTCTTC. It yields the protein CASSDWLQYNEQFF.

V is TRBV4-2 and J is TRBJ1-1, with D perhaps matching TRBD1 (5 bases). Germline V gene lookup returns CDR1 LGHNA and CDR2 YNFKEQ. Between the trimmed V and J ends, which lost 0 bases and 7 bases, there was a span of 15 bases. The CDR3 is 15 residues long. The CDR3, as DNA: TGTGCCAGCAGCCAAGAACTACAAAGGAGGGGTGAAGCTTTCTTT. This sequence encodes CASSQELQRRGEAFF.

V gene TRBV27 combines with J gene TRBJ2-2, with TRBD2 identical over 14 bases. The CDR3 loop spans 20 amino acids. The germline gives CDR1 MNHEY, CDR2 SMNVEV (reference sequence). V was pared by 5 bases and J by 4 bases, with 15 bases of the junction left unmatched. The CDR3 region has the DNA TGTGCCAGCAGTCCCCGGGGCGTGGGACTAGCGGGAGTGCCCACCGGGGAGCTGTTTTTT. This translates into CASSPRGVGLAGVPTGELFF.

To note about this clone: Other DNA sequences in the sample encode the same CDR3. This chain connects TRBV28 to TRBJ2-2; 15 nucleotides align to TRBD2. Germline CDR1 is MDHEN and CDR2 is SYDVKM. This CDR3 spans 15 amino acids. V gave up 5 bases and J gave up 6 bases; unmatched junction bases: 1. CDR3 sequence reads: CASSRTSGRAGELFF. The CDR3 bases are TGTGCCAGCAGTAGGACTAGCGGGAGGGCCGGGGAGCTGTTTTTT.

V and J are TRBV19 and TRBJ1-1; no clear D gene. This CDR3 spans 13 amino acids. V was clipped by 2 bases and J by 0 bases, with 4 bases between them. CDR1 and CDR2 (germline): LNHDA, SQIVND (reference sequence). The CDR3 coding sequence is TGTGCCAGTAGTATATTCATGAACACTGAAGCTTTCTTT. It translates to CASSIFMNTEAFF.